This T cell receptor (beta chain) was obtained from a study of glioma-infiltrating T cells after dendritic cell vaccination. The overall study: At biweekly intervals, patients got three intradermal dendritic cell vaccine injections.

The primer mix had 60 V beta and 13 J beta primers. Sequenced by immunoSEQ multiplex PCR; TCRdb stores in-frame clones only, minus some. The top ten hold over 5% of the sample, which has about 100,000 clones, around three quarters seen once. None of the glioblastoma patients had an isocitrate dehydrogenase mutation. The V end was cut by 4 bases, the J end by 3 bases, with 16 bases between. Per the germline V gene, CDR1 is SGHNT and CDR2 is YYREEE (reference sequence). CDR3 length: 15 amino acids. V and J are TRBV5-4 and TRBJ1-2; D unresolved. The sequence was collected from a human donor with glioblastoma. The sample here was blood, taken before dendritic cell vaccination. CDR3 loop: CASSQNPTADYGYTF. For the CDR3, the DNA is TGTGCCAGCAGCCAAAATCCCACGGCGGACTATGGCTACACCTTC.